Presented here are 10 T cell receptor beta chains from one specimen sequenced in a study of cytomegalovirus exposure and HLA in healthy donors. The PCR had 60 Vbeta and 13 Jbeta primers. The data were produced by immunoSEQ multiplex PCR, yet TCRdb's version contains in-frame clones alone and is incomplete. The sample has about 74,000 clones; approximately 77% are singletons. Sequencing was performed on PBMCs. The receptors here all came from a woman in her forties in good health and CMV-seropositive.

This clone occurred once. The chain carries TRBV2 and TRBJ2-7, with D possibly TRBD2 on 6 matching bases. Germline CDR1 is SNHLY and CDR2 is FYNNEI. Trimming stripped 6 bases from V and 5 bases from J, with 17 bases between. The CDR3 extends over 14 amino acids. CDR3 residues: CASRGAGRINEQYF. CDR3 coding DNA: TGTGCCAGCAGAGGGGCAGGGAGGATCAACGAGCAGTACTTC. Based on the CDR3 plus reference TRBV2 and TRBJ2-7, the full variable domain is EPEVTQTPSHQVTQMGQEVILRCVPISNHLYFYWYRQILGQKVEFLVSFYNNEISEKSEIFDDQFSVERPDGSNFTLKIRSTKLEDSAMYFCASRGAGRINEQYFGPGTRLTVT.

This clone was seen just once. The V and J genes are TRBV30 and TRBJ2-7; TRBD1 matches at 8 bases. The CDR3 extends over 14 amino acids. Germline CDR1 GTSNPN, CDR2 SVGIG (reference sequence). The V and J ends lost 1 base and 5 bases, in that order; junction bases with no gene match: 7. CDR3 coding DNA: TGTGCCTGGAGTGATGAGACAGGGGTCCACGAGCAGTACTTC. Translated: CAWSDETGVHEQYF.

The J gene is TRBJ2-7, the V gene TRBV7-2; weak D call: TRBD2 (6 bases). Germline V gene lookup returns CDR1 SGHTA and CDR2 FQGNSA. The CDR3 covers 15 residues. The germline V and J ends were trimmed by 5 bases and 7 bases, with 21 bases remaining between them. The CDR3 here is CASSDRAGGRLEQYF. The CDR3 nucleotides read TGTGCCAGCAGCGATCGAGCGGGCGGACGACTGGAGCAGTACTTC.

About this clone: This likely comes from a read error, as the CDR3 has no conserved phenylalanine or tryptophan at its end. The chain uses TRBV5-1 and TRBJ2-7, with 7 bases lining up with TRBD1. V was clipped by 4 bases and J by 5 bases; unmatched bases: 6. The CDR3 runs to 13 residues. The germline V gene has CDR1 SGHRS and CDR2 YFSETQ. This CDR3 reads CASSEQGFHEQYL. The CDR3 DNA reads TGCGCCAGCAGCGAACAGGGGTTCCACGAGCAGTACCTC.

The chain uses TRBV19 and TRBJ1-2; possible D gene TRBD1, 6 bases. The CDR3 has 14 residues. Germline V gene sequence: CDR1 LNHDA, CDR2 SQIVND (reference sequence). The V end lost 6 bases, the J end lost 4 bases, and 15 bases lay between the germline ends. The CDR3 region has the DNA TGTGCCAGTAGCACGACAGGAGACCTCTATGGCTACACCTTC. It encodes CASSTTGDLYGYTF. The full variable domain, in which reference TRBV19 and TRBJ1-2 provide the parts outside the CDR3, is DGGITQSPKYLFRKEGQNVTLSCEQNLNHDAMYWYRQDPGQGLRLIYYSQIVNDFQKGDIAEGYSVSREKKESFPLTVTSAQKNPTAFYLCASSTTGDLYGYTFGSGTRLTVV.

A single count supports this clone. The chain has TRBV1 and TRBJ1-5; TRBD1 is the table's D call, not checked against the DNA. TRBV1 is flagged as a pseudogene. The CDR3 has 16 residues. CDR3 residues: CTSSVRQGASNQPQHF. For the CDR3, the DNA is TGCACCAGCAGCGTCCGACAGGGGGCTAGCAATCAGCCCCAGCATTTT.

J is TRBJ1-2 and V is TRBV29-1, with TRBD1 matching over 7 bases. Germline trimming cut 0 bases from V and 7 bases from J; bases unmatched to any gene: 5. The CDR3 runs 13 residues. Germline values: CDR1 SQVTM, CDR2 ANQGSEA. CDR3 in DNA: TGCAGCGTTGAAGATAAACAGGGGTTTGGCTACACCTTC. Its protein is CSVEDKQGFGYTF.

This chain links TRBV2 with TRBJ2-3; TRBD2 agrees at 10 bases. V shed 7 bases and J 2 bases; nucleotides not matched to a gene: 6. The CDR3 contains 15 residues. Per the germline V gene, CDR1 is SNHLY and CDR2 is FYNNEI. The CDR3 DNA is TGTGCCAGCAATAGCGGGGGGACCTACACAGATACGCAGTATTTT. Amino acid sequence: CASNSGGTYTDTQYF. Together with reference TRBV2 and TRBJ2-3, the CDR3 gives the full variable domain: EPEVTQTPSHQVTQMGQEVILRCVPISNHLYFYWYRQILGQKVEFLVSFYNNEISEKSEIFDDQFSVERPDGSNFTLKIRSTKLEDSAMYFCASNSGGTYTDTQYFGPGTRLTVL.

The genes are TRBV30 and TRBJ1-2, with D maybe TRBD1 (6 bases). V lost 1 base and J 4 bases, leaving 10 bases between the germline ends. Looked up from germline, CDR1 is GTSNPN and CDR2 is SVGIG (reference sequence). CDR3 length equals 13 residues. Here the CDR3 reads CAWSEGGPYGYTF. In DNA form, the CDR3 reads TGTGCCTGGAGTGAAGGGGGACCCTATGGCTACACCTTC.

The chain carries TRBV6-6 and TRBJ1-1; no clear D. V was pared by 6 bases and J by 8 bases, with 16 bases between. The germline V gene encodes CDR1 MNHNY and CDR2 SVGAGI (reference sequence). The CDR3 has 13 residues. The CDR3 region is CASSSGRPREAFF. In nucleotides, the CDR3 is TGTGCCAGCAGCAGCGGACGACCCAGGGAAGCTTTCTTT.